Each of the 28 T cell receptor beta chains below was sequenced from the same sample in a study of cytomegalovirus exposure and HLA in healthy donors. Use of 60 Vbeta and 13 Jbeta primers characterized the PCR. Sequenced by immunoSEQ multiplex PCR; TCRdb stores in-frame clones only, minus some. Of around 250,000 clones detected, roughly four fifths appear once; the ten largest clones hold 8%. The sequencing sample was made of PBMCs. The receptors come from a woman aged 60-70 years in good health and CMV-seropositive.

The chain has TRBV7-8 and TRBJ2-7, with D possibly matching TRBD2 (6 bases). Trimming took off 5 bases at V and 6 bases at J, with 20 bases between the two ends. Germline CDR1 is SGHVS and CDR2 is FQNEAQ. CDR3 length equals 15 residues. The CDR3 DNA sequence: TGTGCCAGCAGCCGATTGGTTGGAGGGCCGGGCGAGCAGTACTTC. Its translation: CASSRLVGGPGEQYF.

This chain links TRBV2 with TRBJ2-1, with 8 bases lining up with TRBD2. This CDR3 has 15 amino acids. Germline V CDR1 and CDR2: SNHLY, FYNNEI. After removal of 8 bases from V and 1 base from J, the junction contained 7 bases not matched to a gene. CDR3 sequence: CASADGRASYNEQFF. DNA of the CDR3: TGTGCCAGCGCTGACGGGAGGGCATCCTACAATGAGCAGTTCTTC.

This clone was detected a few times. The CDR3 DNA reads TGTGCCAGCAGTGATTTGGGACTAAACACCGGGGAGCTGTTTTTT. Its translation is CASSDLGLNTGELFF. The J gene is TRBJ2-2, the V gene TRBV6-1; 7 nucleotides agree with TRBD2. This CDR3 is built from 15 residues. V was pared by 3 bases and J by 2 bases, with 3 bases of the junction left unmatched. Germline CDR1 is MNHNS and CDR2 is SASEGT.

V is TRBV15 and J is TRBJ1-2; no firm D call. With 2 bases removed from V and 4 bases from J, the gap between germline ends came to 11 bases. CDR3 length: 14 residues. Germline loops: CDR1 LNHNV, CDR2 YYDKDF (reference sequence). The CDR3 loop is CATSRPLRGYGYTF. In DNA, the CDR3 is TGTGCCACCAGCAGACCCCTGAGAGGCTATGGCTACACCTTC.

This clone has more than one count but fewer than ten. This chain links TRBV28 with TRBJ1-1; no reliable D call. CDR3 length: 20 residues. CDR1 is MDHEN, CDR2 SYDVKM, per germline. V was cut by 3 bases and J by 1 base, with 27 bases left in between. CDR3 region: CASSFVGLGRIRSGNTEAFF. In DNA form, the CDR3 reads TGTGCCAGCAGTTTTGTCGGTCTGGGGAGGATCAGGTCGGGGAACACTGAAGCTTTCTTT.

The rearrangement joins TRBV19 to TRBJ2-1; 8 positions agree with TRBD1. The CDR3 sequence is 15 residues long. J was trimmed by 6 bases and V by 5 bases; bases with no gene match: 9. Germline V lookup: CDR1 LNHDA, CDR2 SQIVND (reference sequence). The CDR3 sequence is CASSDWTGRANEQFF. The CDR3, as DNA: TGTGCCAGTAGTGACTGGACAGGGCGGGCCAATGAGCAGTTCTTC.

The V gene is TRBV5-1, the J gene TRBJ2-5; the match to TRBD2 covers 7 bases. The junction had 7 bases not matched to a gene; V was cut back by 4 bases and J by 4 bases. This CDR3 spans 14 amino acids. Germline CDR1 SGHRS, CDR2 YFSETQ. CDR3 in amino acids: CASSLRGDRETQYF. Here the CDR3 DNA reads TGCGCCAGCAGCCTCCGGGGGGATCGAGAGACCCAGTACTTC.

V gene TRBV12-5 combines with J gene TRBJ2-7; maybe TRBD2 (5 bases). CDR3 size: 14 residues. The germline CDR1 and CDR2 sequences are LGHNT and FRNRAP. The V end lost 1 base, the J end lost 5 bases, and 12 bases lay between the germline ends. CDR3 in amino acids: CASGLGMGEDEQYF. The CDR3 region has the DNA TGTGCTAGTGGTTTGGGGATGGGAGAGGACGAGCAGTACTTC.

The gene calls are TRBV4-1 and TRBJ2-3; 8 bases agree with TRBD2. V shed 0 bases and J 5 bases; nucleotides not matched to a gene: 13. The CDR3 extends over 18 amino acids. Germline CDR1 is MGHRA and CDR2 is YSYEKL. CDR3 residues: CASSQEGPAGGVVDTQYF. In nucleotides, the CDR3 is TGCGCCAGCAGCCAAGAGGGGCCGGCGGGAGGAGTTGTAGATACGCAGTATTTT.

This clone came up once. The chain carries TRBV11-2 and TRBJ2-3, with a possible D match to TRBD2 (5 bases). Trimming took off 2 bases at V and 0 bases at J, with 12 bases between the two ends. Germline assignment: CDR1 SGHAT and CDR2 FQNNGV. The CDR3 is 16 residues long. This chain's CDR3 is CASSLYGAGSTDTQYF. CDR3 nucleotide sequence: TGTGCCAGCAGCTTATATGGTGCGGGTAGCACAGATACGCAGTATTTT.

The J gene is TRBJ2-1, the V gene TRBV5-6, with a weak D call TRBD2 (6 bases). CDR1 and CDR2 (germline): SGHDT, YYEEEE. V gave up 0 bases and J gave up 3 bases, with 10 bases separating them. CDR3 size: 15 residues. CDR3 protein: CASSLGGDRYNEQFF. The CDR3 nucleotides are TGTGCCAGCAGCTTGGGCGGGGATCGCTACAATGAGCAGTTCTTC.

This clone has just one count. The chain's CDR3 is CASSEIQGSYNEQFF. The DNA of the CDR3 is TGTGCCAGCAGCGAAATACAGGGATCCTACAATGAGCAGTTCTTC. V and J are TRBV6-1 and TRBJ2-1, with D possibly matching TRBD1 (6 bases). The CDR3 has 15 amino acids. The germline V gene has CDR1 MNHNS and CDR2 SASEGT. Trimming pared 6 bases from V and 1 base from J, leaving 13 bases between.

J is TRBJ1-5 and V is TRBV25-1; D is possibly TRBD1 (6 bases). The CDR3 has 14 residues. V lost 6 bases and J 0 bases, leaving 9 bases between the germline ends. Germline CDR1 reads MGHDK; CDR2 reads SYGVNS. CDR3 in DNA: TGTGCCAGCAGCCGGGACAATAGCAATCAGCCCCAGCATTTT. As protein: CASSRDNSNQPQHF.

The chain has TRBV5-4 and TRBJ2-7; no definite D call. The V end was cut by 2 bases, the J end by 3 bases, with 12 bases between. This CDR3 region has 14 residues. Germline CDR1 is SGHNT and CDR2 is YYREEE (reference sequence). CDR3 amino acids: CASSFELNNYEQYF. The CDR3 region has the DNA TGTGCCAGCAGCTTCGAACTCAATAACTACGAGCAGTACTTC.

The CDR3 spells CASSQRGVYSNQPQHF. The DNA of the CDR3 is TGTGCCAGCAGCCAACGGGGGGTTTATAGCAATCAGCCCCAGCATTTT. The V and J genes are TRBV28 and TRBJ1-5; D perhaps matches TRBD1 (5 bases). The CDR3 consists of 16 residues. CDR1 and CDR2 from the germline V gene are MDHEN and SYDVKM. The V end was cut by 6 bases, the J end by 0 bases, with 15 bases between.

The rearrangement uses TRBV5-1 and TRBJ2-2; 8 nucleotides agree with TRBD1. Germline V lookup: CDR1 SGHRS, CDR2 YFSETQ. V shed 4 bases, J shed 3 bases, and the junction held 5 bases outside the gene matches. The CDR3 covers 15 residues. Written as DNA, the CDR3 is TGCGCCAGCAGCAGGACAGGGTTGGACACCGGGGAGCTGTTTTTT. It translates to CASSRTGLDTGELFF.

Remarks on this clone: Other DNA sequences in this sample translate to the same CDR3. The rearrangement links TRBV2 to TRBJ1-1; D not resolved. CDR3 length: 11 residues. Germline CDR1 reads SNHLY; CDR2 reads FYNNEI. Trimming removed 3 bases at V and 11 bases at J, with 10 bases between. As DNA, the CDR3 is TGTGCCAGCAGTGAGGCCCCGAGGGCTTTCTTT. This encodes CASSEAPRAFF.

This clone was recorded a few times. The chain joins TRBV10-3 to TRBJ2-7, with 8 bases that match TRBD2. The CDR3 runs to 14 residues. Germline values: CDR1 ENHRY, CDR2 SYGVKD. With 0 bases clipped from V and 5 bases from J, the junction kept 3 bases outside the gene matches. The CDR3 coding sequence is TGTGCCATCAGTGAGTCCAGCGGGAGTCACGAGCAGTACTTC. This codes for CAISESSGSHEQYF.

The chain is built from TRBV25-1 and TRBJ2-7, with 7 bases identical to TRBD2. Germline CDR1 MGHDK, CDR2 SYGVNS. The V and J ends lost 8 bases and 3 bases, in that order; junction bases with no gene match: 10. This CDR3 is 14 amino acids long. CDR3 in DNA: TGTGCCAGCGGTCAAGCGGGGACCCTCTACGAGCAGTACTTC. This sequence encodes CASGQAGTLYEQYF.

The chain recombines TRBV18 with TRBJ1-2, with unresolved D. The germline gives CDR1 KGHSH, CDR2 LQKENI. This CDR3 comprises 13 residues. The V gene lost 3 bases and the J gene lost 4 bases, with 9 bases spanning the gap. The DNA of the CDR3 is TGTGCCAGCTCACCGGAACAGCCCTATGGCTACACCTTC. Translated, it gives CASSPEQPYGYTF.

The V gene is TRBV6-6, the J gene TRBJ1-6; TRBD1 matches at 10 bases. The CDR3 sequence is 15 residues long. The germline gives CDR1 MNHNY, CDR2 SVGAGI (reference sequence). J lost 9 bases, V lost 7 bases, and 9 bases had no gene match. The CDR3 here is CASNNLRDRGSPLHF. The CDR3 DNA is TGTGCCAGCAATAACCTCCGGGACAGGGGTTCACCCCTCCACTTT.

The chain recombines TRBV9 with TRBJ2-1, with 15 bases matching TRBD2. Trimming took 3 bases from V and 4 from J; bases not matched to a gene: 8. Germline CDR1 and CDR2: SGDLS and YYNGEE. The CDR3 runs to 18 residues. This chain's CDR3 is CASSEGLAGGGPYNEQFF. In nucleotides, the CDR3 is TGTGCCAGCAGCGAGGGACTAGCGGGAGGTGGTCCTTACAATGAGCAGTTCTTC. Together with reference TRBV9 and TRBJ2-1, the CDR3 gives the full variable domain: DSGVTQTPKHLITATGQRVTLRCSPRSGDLSVYWYQQSLDQGLQFLIQYYNGEERAKGNILERFSAQQFPDLHSELNLSSLELGDSALYFCASSEGLAGGGPYNEQFFGPGTRLTVL.

The chain couples TRBV6-5 to TRBJ1-3; D is undetermined. The CDR3 loop spans 13 amino acids. CDR1 and CDR2 from the germline V gene are MNHEY and SVGAGI. The V end was cut by 5 bases, the J end by 7 bases, with 12 bases between. CDR3 DNA: TGTGCCAGCAGTCCTCCCGGGGAGAACACCATATATTTT. This translates into CASSPPGENTIYF.

This chain links TRBV5-1 with TRBJ1-2; D possibly corresponds to TRBD1 (5 bases). The CDR3 consists of 14 residues. CDR1 is SGHRS, CDR2 YFSETQ, per germline. V was trimmed by 4 bases and J by 4 bases, leaving 14 bases between them. CDR3 in amino acids: CASSIGEATYGYTF. The CDR3 DNA sequence: TGCGCCAGCAGCATAGGGGAGGCTACCTATGGCTACACCTTC.

The chain links TRBV7-8 to TRBJ2-7; D gene unclear. V lost 5 bases and J 3 bases, leaving 11 bases between the germline ends. The CDR3 length is 13 residues. Per the germline V gene, CDR1 is SGHVS and CDR2 is FQNEAQ. DNA for the CDR3: TGTGCCAGCAGCCTCGGTTTGTTCTACGAGCAGTACTTC. Translated: CASSLGLFYEQYF.

The gene calls are TRBV28 and TRBJ2-1; D might be TRBD2 (5 bases). Per the germline V gene, CDR1 is MDHEN and CDR2 is SYDVKM. This CDR3 comprises 12 residues. V gave up 6 bases and J gave up 8 bases, with 11 bases separating them. CDR3: CASSLAGHEQFF. CDR3 nucleotides: TGTGCCAGCAGCCTTGCGGGCCATGAGCAGTTCTTC. The full variable domain, with the rest looked up from reference TRBV28 and TRBJ2-1, is DVKVTQSSRYLVKRTGEKVFLECVQDMDHENMFWYRQDPGLGLRLIYFSYDVKMKEKGDIPEGYSVSREKKERFSLILESASTNQTSMYLCASSLAGHEQFFGPGTRLTVL.

CDR3 amino acids: CASWDRAHSNQPQHF. CDR3 DNA sequence: TGTGCCAGTTGGGACAGGGCACATAGCAATCAGCCCCAGCATTTT. V gene TRBV2 combines with J gene TRBJ1-5; 9 bases map to TRBD1. The germline CDR1 and CDR2 sequences are SNHLY and FYNNEI. CDR3 length: 15 amino acids. After removal of 9 bases from V and 0 bases from J, the junction contained 6 bases not matched to a gene.

The genes are TRBV6-1 and TRBJ2-1, with 8 nucleotides matching TRBD2. Germline V gives CDR1 MNHNS, CDR2 SASEGT. V lost 4 bases, J lost 2 bases, and 4 bases stayed unmatched. CDR3 length equals 15 residues. DNA for the CDR3: TGTGCCAGCAGTGGTTCAGCGGGGGCCTACAATGAGCAGTTCTTC. It encodes CASSGSAGAYNEQFF.